The 2 T cell receptor beta chains below all came from one sample that was sequenced in a study of cytomegalovirus exposure and HLA in healthy donors. PCR was performed using 60 Vbeta and 13 Jbeta primers. Measured with immunoSEQ multiplex PCR; TCRdb has only the in-frame clones, and not every one. The data hold 150,000 to 200,000 clones, with roughly 90% observed a single time. Sample: PBMCs. The receptors shown here come from a girl in the first two years of life in good health and CMV-seronegative.

The V call is TRBV9, the J call TRBJ2-5; 10 bases agree with TRBD2. J gave up 5 bases and V 0 bases, and 4 bases lay outside the gene matches. Germline V gene lookup returns CDR1 SGDLS and CDR2 YYNGEE. The CDR3 contains 15 residues. For the CDR3, the DNA is TGTGCCAGCAGCGTAGAAGCGGGGGGGTTTGAGACCCAGTACTTC. Amino acids: CASSVEAGGFETQYF.

CDR3 sequence (DNA): TGTGCCAGCAGTCGACAGGACCACGGGGAGCTGTTTTTT. Translation gives CASSRQDHGELFF. This chain uses TRBV27 with TRBJ2-2, with a possible D match to TRBD1 (6 bases). This CDR3 comprises 13 residues. Germline CDR1 MNHEY, CDR2 SMNVEV (reference sequence). V lost 5 bases and J 7 bases, leaving 11 bases between the germline ends.